This T cell receptor (beta chain) is drawn from a study of identical twins' blood T cells (dated by TCRdb to 2012 to 2014). A note on the overall study: The roughly twelve libraries, six for the alpha chain and six for the beta chain, yielded roughly 50 million Illumina reads in total. TCR alpha and beta chain repertoires of three pairs of monozygous twins were compared using next-generation sequencing to assess genetic influence on repertoire formation. What the study reported, not specific to this receptor: Among the most abundant TCRbeta clonotypes, more CDR3 sequences were shared by each donor with her twin than with unrelated donors. Because the twins were reared together, environmental influences could not be excluded as an explanation for twin similarity. The study stated that the proposed role of the TCRalpha J segment in MHC recognition during thymic selection needs to be validated by independent studies. The number of shared CDR3 clonotypes between two donors was mainly determined by the product of their cloneset sizes, and twins did not clearly deviate from this trend. V gene usage was reported to be markedly more similar within twin pairs than between unrelated donors, even among non-selected out-of-frame TCRbeta clonotypes.

Donors were six healthy women forming three monozygous twin pairs. All three twin pairs had been reared together, and it was thought likely that the same infectious agents and vaccines had been met by these twin pairs. TCR cDNA libraries were prepared from RNA that was isolated from peripheral blood mononuclear cells. The sample holds a few counts of this clonotype. Its antigen is still unknown. Base qualities are missing; no much larger clone stands one base away. There are 15 amino acids in the CDR3, from cysteine to phenylalanine inclusive. Only the CDR3 part of the read is kept: 45 bases, read in frame from the first base. The junction carries 13 bases between V and J, which are trimmed by 0 bases and 4 bases respectively. According to the germline V gene (reference sequence), CDR1 reads DFQATT and CDR2 reads SNEGSKA. Library construction relied on 5' RACE. Sequencer: Illumina Genome Analyzer IIx. To prepare the RNA-based TCR cDNA libraries, a previously described protocol was followed, with several modifications. To prevent cross-contamination, sample-specific barcodes were introduced on both ends of each TCR cDNA library during cDNA synthesis and amplification. Per the authors' processing: Between about 85,000 and nearly 550,000 clonotypes were identified per individual, with roughly 2 to 4 million CDR3-containing reads per library. Reads with improper barcode index combinations were discarded, after which clonesets were built for each library with the MiTCR software. While assembling CDR3 clonotypes, MiTCR filtered or rescued low-quality reads and corrected PCR and sequencing errors. Artificial out-of-frame clonotypes were removed by being mapped to in-frame sequences, with one indel in the CDR3 allowed. Similarity in V and J gene usage between donors was calculated as the Jensen-Shannon divergence divided by the mean entropy. TCRdb redid the processing of the public reads, applying fastp at Q25 and MiXCR, and retained in-frame beta chains. Entries that share a CDR3 protein sequence are merged under the most common genes and DNA. The V and J calls and clone size come from TCRdb's table, not from the authors' own analysis. The sample yields a few hundred thousand distinct CDR3 sequences; roughly 31% were counted once. Jointly, the top ten make up roughly 5.5% of the sample.

This sequence was found in a woman between 18 and 49 years old in good health. The sequence joins TRBV20-1 to TRBJ2-1, with no confident D gene call. The sample consisted of PBMCs. The CDR3 reads as follows: CSARDPLVEYNEQFF. The nucleotide sequence reads TGCAGTGCTAGAGACCCCCTCGTGGAATACAATGAGCAGTTCTTC.